This T cell receptor beta chain was sequenced for a study of spatial heterogeneity in lung cancer. Each CDR3 protein gets one entry after TCRdb re-called the 5' RACE reads with MiXCR. This table holds over 10,000 distinct CDR3 sequences, 3.9% found once. In its sample, this clonotype was seen a few times. Found in a library prepared for alpha chains, this beta chain is an off-target read, and its abundance has little meaning. The germline CDR1 and CDR2 sequences are KGHDR and SFDVKD. The V gene end was trimmed by 4 bases and the J gene end by 5 bases; junction bases not matched to a gene: 10. The CDR3 extends over 17 amino acids. The time point denotes: sample taken at primary tumor resection. Tumor, nontumor lung or frozen PBMC supplied whole RNA, sequenced without sorting.

The sequencing here drew on PBMCs, taken at surgery. This chain uses TRBV24-1 with TRBJ2-3, with TRBD2 matching 11 bases. The receptor's source is a male donor with early-stage non-small cell lung cancer. CDR3 residues: CATSEPTSGRSKDTQYF. The CDR3 nucleotides are TGTGCCACCAGTGAGCCTACTAGCGGGAGAAGTAAAGATACGCAGTATTTT.